The 2 T cell receptor beta chains below come from one sample, sequenced in a study of cytomegalovirus exposure and HLA in healthy donors. The PCR made use of 60 Vbeta and 13 Jbeta primers. The repertoire was sequenced with immunoSEQ multiplex PCR; TCRdb's copy has only in-frame clones and lacks some. Here the sample spans around 220,000 clones, approximately 70% being singletons. The specimen sequenced was PBMCs. The receptors stem from a woman between 25 and 40 years old in good health and CMV-seronegative.

The chain uses TRBV30 and TRBJ1-1; D unresolved. This CDR3 is built from 15 residues. Trimming shortened V by 5 bases and J by 0 bases, and 16 bases separated the two germline ends. Germline values: CDR1 GTSNPN, CDR2 SVGIG (reference sequence). The DNA for the CDR3 is TGTGCCTGGGGGAGGGTGAGAGTAATGAACACTGAAGCTTTCTTT. Translating it yields CAWGRVRVMNTEAFF.

The chain joins TRBV29-1 to TRBJ2-2; 13 bases are a match to TRBD2. Germline V gene data show CDR1 as SQVTM and CDR2 as ANQGSEA. Trimming at V came to 7 bases and at J to 7 bases, leaving 6 bases not matched to a gene. The CDR3 length is 14 residues. DNA for the CDR3: TGCAGCGCCCGACTAGCGGGAGGTCACGGGGAGCTGTTTTTT. Its protein product is CSARLAGGHGELFF.